The 8 T cell receptor beta chains given below trace back to one sample, sequenced in a study of T cells in Graves' hyperthyroidism and ophthalmopathy. Amplification of TCR beta CDR3 regions used RNA as the template. When the TCR CDR3 underwent first-round RT-PCR, the HTBI primer set was used. One entry per CDR3 protein, called by TCRdb with MiXCR from the multiplex PCR reads. The table has 330,000 or so distinct CDR3 sequences, 15% to 20% seen once; the top ten hold about 35%. The sequenced sample consisted of blood. The receptor set was obtained from a man aged 45-60 years with Graves' ophthalmopathy.

The table lists this clonotype with many counts. This chain joins TRBV28 and TRBJ1-5; 7 bases line up with TRBD1. The V gene end was trimmed by 5 bases and the J gene end by 0 bases; junction bases not matched to a gene: 4. The germline gives CDR1 MDHEN, CDR2 SYDVKM. The CDR3 covers 15 residues. The CDR3 region has the DNA TGTGCCAGCAGTCAGACAGGGCGTAGCAATCAGCCCCAGCATTTT. Protein: CASSQTGRSNQPQHF.

The genes are TRBV30 and TRBJ2-2; D is uncertain. This CDR3 has 13 residues. V lost 0 bases and J 4 bases, leaving 6 bases between the germline ends. Per the germline V gene, CDR1 is GTSNPN and CDR2 is SVGIG (reference sequence). Here the CDR3 reads CAWSVMGTGELFF. The CDR3 nucleotides are TGTGCCTGGAGTGTAATGGGCACCGGGGAGCTGTTTTTT.

The chain is built from TRBV29-1 and TRBJ2-5, with D tentatively TRBD2 (5 bases). Trimming shortened V by 4 bases and J by 0 bases, and 6 bases separated the two germline ends. CDR3 length: 12 amino acids. The germline gives CDR1 SQVTM, CDR2 ANQGSEA. The CDR3 region is CSVGGNQETQYF. CDR3 nucleotides: TGCAGCGTTGGAGGGAACCAAGAGACCCAGTACTTC. Based on the CDR3 plus reference TRBV29-1 and TRBJ2-5, the full variable domain is SAVISQKPSRDICQRGTSLTIQCQVDSQVTMMFWYRQQPGQSLTLIATANQGSEATYESGFVIDKFPISRPNLTFSTLTVSNMSPEDSSIYLCSVGGNQETQYFGPGTRLLVL.

This clonotype was found a few times. The chain recombines TRBV27 with TRBJ1-5; a possible D gene is TRBD1 (5 bases). CDR3 length equals 16 residues. The germline gives CDR1 MNHEY, CDR2 SMNVEV (reference sequence). Trimming took off 7 bases at V and 4 bases at J, with 20 bases between the two ends. CDR3 sequence (DNA): TGTGCCAGCACTTCCACGGGACTGATTATTAATCAGCCCCAGCATTTT. This sequence encodes CASTSTGLIINQPQHF.

This clonotype was counted at least ten times. The chain couples TRBV5-1 to TRBJ1-2, with TRBD1 as a possible D gene (6 bases). Germline V gene lookup returns CDR1 SGHRS and CDR2 YFSETQ. CDR3 size: 13 residues. Trimming removed 4 bases from V and 6 bases from J, with 13 bases in between. The CDR3 sequence is CASSPGQHDGYTF. For the CDR3, the DNA is TGCGCCAGCAGCCCCGGACAGCACGATGGCTACACCTTC.

This clonotype was picked up many times. The V and J genes are TRBV5-8 and TRBJ1-6; TRBD1 matches 7 bases. This CDR3 contains 14 residues. V was clipped by 2 bases and J by 7 bases; unmatched bases: 3. Germline values: CDR1 SGHTS, CDR2 YDEGEE. Here the CDR3 reads CASSLQGPNSPLHF. The CDR3 region has the DNA TGTGCCAGCAGCTTACAGGGGCCGAATTCACCCCTCCACTTT.

The sample holds many counts of this clonotype. The chain carries TRBV6-1 and TRBJ2-1; D is perhaps TRBD2 (5 bases). The germline V and J ends were trimmed by 4 bases and 5 bases, with 18 bases remaining between them. The CDR3 has 16 amino acids. Germline CDR1 MNHNS, CDR2 SASEGT. The CDR3 sequence: CASSARDPGKNNEQFF. In DNA, the CDR3 is TGTGCCAGCAGTGCCCGGGATCCCGGGAAGAACAATGAGCAGTTCTTC.

The gene calls are TRBV6-1 and TRBJ1-1, with TRBD1 as a possible D gene (5 bases). Per the germline V gene, CDR1 is MNHNS and CDR2 is SASEGT. CDR3 length: 16 residues. V was cut by 5 bases and J by 1 base, with 17 bases left in between. The CDR3 DNA follows: TGTGCCAGCAGTCGTAAACTTGTGCAGGGGAACACTGAAGCTTTCTTT. It specifies CASSRKLVQGNTEAFF.